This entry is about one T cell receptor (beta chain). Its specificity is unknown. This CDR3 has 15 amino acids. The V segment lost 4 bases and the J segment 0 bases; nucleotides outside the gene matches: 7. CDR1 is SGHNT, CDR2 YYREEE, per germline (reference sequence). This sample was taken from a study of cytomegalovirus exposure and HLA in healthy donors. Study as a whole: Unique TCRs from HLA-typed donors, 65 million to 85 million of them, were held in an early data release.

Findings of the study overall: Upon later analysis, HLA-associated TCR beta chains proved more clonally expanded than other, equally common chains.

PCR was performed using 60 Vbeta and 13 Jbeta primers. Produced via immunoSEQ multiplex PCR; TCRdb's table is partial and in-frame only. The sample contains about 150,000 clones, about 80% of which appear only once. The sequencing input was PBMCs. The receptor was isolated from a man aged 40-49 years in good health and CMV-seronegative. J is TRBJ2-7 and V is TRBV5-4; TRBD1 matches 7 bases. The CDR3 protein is CASSPQAGGSYEQYV. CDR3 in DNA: TGTGCCAGCAGCCCGCAGGCAGGGGGCTCCTACGAGCAGTACGTC.